This T cell receptor (beta chain) was documented in a study of shared clonotypes between healthy human individuals. Overall study: Two female and three male donors aged 18 to 49 were enrolled.

Repertoires were generated with immunoSEQ multiplex PCR, while TCRdb's copy carries only in-frame clones and drops some. Counted here are around 1 million clones, around three quarters occurring once; the ten biggest clones make up roughly 1.5%. This clone was observed once. Additional DNA sequences in this sample encode the identical CDR3. The CDR3 covers 14 residues. Trimming cost V 2 bases and J 1 base, with 8 bases left between them. Germline V gene data show CDR1 as SGHNT and CDR2 as YENEEA. CD4+ cell separation produced CD45RA+ naive and CD45RA-negative memory subsets. The receptor was isolated from a man in his late teens or twenties in good health. The chain uses TRBV11-3 and TRBJ1-1; a weak D match, TRBD1 (5 bases). Sequencing was done on a sample of memory CD4+ T cells sorted from blood. Subset here: CD45RA-negative fraction. The CDR3 nucleotides are TGTGCCAGCAGCTTAAGGGGAAGGAACACTGAAGCTTTCTTT. Protein product: CASSLRGRNTEAFF.